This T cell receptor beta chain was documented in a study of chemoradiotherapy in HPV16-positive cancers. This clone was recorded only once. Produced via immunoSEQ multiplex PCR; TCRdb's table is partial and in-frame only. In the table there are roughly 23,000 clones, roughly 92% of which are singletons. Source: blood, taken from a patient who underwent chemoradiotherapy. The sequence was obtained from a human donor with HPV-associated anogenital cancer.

The CDR3 loop reads CASSLLQGANRDTQYF. The CDR3, as DNA: TGTGCCAGCAGCTTGCTACAGGGGGCGAATAGGGATACGCAGTATTTT. The rearrangement uses TRBV5-6 and TRBJ2-3; 9 bases align to TRBD1. Germline V lookup: CDR1 SGHDT, CDR2 YYEEEE. The CDR3 is 16 residues long. V shed 1 base and J 6 bases; nucleotides not matched to a gene: 9.